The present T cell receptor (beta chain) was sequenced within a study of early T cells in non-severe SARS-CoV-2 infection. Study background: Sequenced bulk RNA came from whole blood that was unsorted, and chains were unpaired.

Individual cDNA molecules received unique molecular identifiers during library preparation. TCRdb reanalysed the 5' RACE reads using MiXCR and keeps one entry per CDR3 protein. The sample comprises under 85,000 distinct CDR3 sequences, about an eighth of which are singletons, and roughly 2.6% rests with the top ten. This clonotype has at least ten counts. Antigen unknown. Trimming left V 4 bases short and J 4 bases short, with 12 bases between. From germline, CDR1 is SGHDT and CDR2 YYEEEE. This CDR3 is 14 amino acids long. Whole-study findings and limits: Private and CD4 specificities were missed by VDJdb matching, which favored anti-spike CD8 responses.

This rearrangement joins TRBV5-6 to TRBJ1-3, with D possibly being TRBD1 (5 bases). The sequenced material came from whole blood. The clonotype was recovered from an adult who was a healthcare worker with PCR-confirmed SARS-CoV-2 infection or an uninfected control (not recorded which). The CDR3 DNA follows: TGTGCCAGCAGCCGGGGGAACGAGGGAAACACCATATATTTT. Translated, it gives CASSRGNEGNTIYF.